This T cell receptor (beta chain) was obtained from a study of CD8+ T cells in alopecia areata. From germline, CDR1 is SQVTM and CDR2 ANQGSEA. This CDR3 spans 15 amino acids. V was clipped by 5 bases and J by 4 bases; unmatched bases: 10. Extracted RNA was reverse transcribed, and the resulting cDNA served as sequencing template. Profiling relied on immunoSEQ multiplex PCR, and the TCRdb table lists in-frame clones only, not all of them. The table lists 150,000 to 200,000 clones, 50% to 70% of them singletons. The treatment denotes: oral pan-JAK inhibitor, 5-10 mg twice daily. The sequencing used CD4+ T cells sorted from blood, collected at approximately week 49, from a patient treated with tofacitinib. The V gene is TRBV29-1, the J gene TRBJ2-5, with 10 positions matching TRBD2. This TCR came from a human donor with alopecia areata. CDR3: CSVPPTGTSAETQYF. The CDR3 DNA is TGCAGCGTTCCACCTACCGGGACTAGCGCAGAGACCCAGTACTTC.